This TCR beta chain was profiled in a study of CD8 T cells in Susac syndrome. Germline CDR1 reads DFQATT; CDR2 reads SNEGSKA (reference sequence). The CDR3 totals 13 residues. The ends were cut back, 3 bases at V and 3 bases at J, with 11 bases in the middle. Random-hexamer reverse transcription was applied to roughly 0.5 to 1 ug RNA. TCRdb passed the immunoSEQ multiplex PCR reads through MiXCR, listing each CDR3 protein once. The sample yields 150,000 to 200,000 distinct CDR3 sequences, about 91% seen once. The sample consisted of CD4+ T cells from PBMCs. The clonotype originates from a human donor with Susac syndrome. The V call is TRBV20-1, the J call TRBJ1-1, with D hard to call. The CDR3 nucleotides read TGCAGTGCTAGCCGTGGTTCGGACACTGAAGCTTTCTTT. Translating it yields CSASRGSDTEAFF.